Sequencing of this T cell receptor (beta chain) was carried out in a study of beta chain features in type 1 diabetes. From germline, CDR1 is SQVTM and CDR2 ANQGSEA. The V end lost 4 bases, the J end lost 0 bases, and 7 bases lay between the germline ends. The CDR3 spans 13 residues. Study-wide results and caveats: Diminished insertions and augmented deletions at VDJ junctions characterized type 1 diabetes patients. Whether HLA type influences TCRB rearrangement remained unresolved here. Across all four CD4+ subsets, people with type 1 diabetes showed modestly shorter TCRB CDR3s.

CD45RO/CCR7/CD25/CD127/CD95/CD27 sorting isolated CD4+ naive, central memory, regulatory and stem cell-like memory cells. This clone was picked up a small number of times. Its antigen remains unknown. As every portion of the isolated RNA was reverse transcribed, the sequencing read expressed TCRB transcripts. The repertoire was sequenced with immunoSEQ multiplex PCR; TCRdb's copy has only in-frame clones and lacks some. The sample lists tens of thousands of clones; 30% to 35% were seen once. The sample was stem cell memory CD4+ T cells from blood. The sequence was obtained from a young woman in good health. The rearrangement uses TRBV29-1 and TRBJ1-3; tentatively, D is TRBD1 (6 bases). CDR3 nucleotide sequence: TGCAGCGTTGTACAGGGCTCTGGAAACACCATATATTTT. The encoded protein is CSVVQGSGNTIYF.